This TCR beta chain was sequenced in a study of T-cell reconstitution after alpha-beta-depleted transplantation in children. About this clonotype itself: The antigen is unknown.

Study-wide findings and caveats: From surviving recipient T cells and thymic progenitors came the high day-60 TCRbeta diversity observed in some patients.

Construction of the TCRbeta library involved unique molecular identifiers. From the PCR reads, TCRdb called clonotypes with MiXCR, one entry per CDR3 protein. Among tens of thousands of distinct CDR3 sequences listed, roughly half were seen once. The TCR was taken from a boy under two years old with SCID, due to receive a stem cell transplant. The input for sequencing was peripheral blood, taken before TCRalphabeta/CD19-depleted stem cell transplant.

The CDR3 here is CASSVLAGTQETQYF. CDR3 coding DNA: TGTGCCAGCAGTGTCCTAGCGGGTACCCAAGAGACCCAGTACTTC. This chain joins TRBV28 and TRBJ2-5, with TRBD2 matching 8 bases. Per the germline V gene, CDR1 is MDHEN and CDR2 is SYDVKM. Trimming took 5 bases from V and 1 from J; bases not matched to a gene: 6. The length of the CDR3 is 15 residues.